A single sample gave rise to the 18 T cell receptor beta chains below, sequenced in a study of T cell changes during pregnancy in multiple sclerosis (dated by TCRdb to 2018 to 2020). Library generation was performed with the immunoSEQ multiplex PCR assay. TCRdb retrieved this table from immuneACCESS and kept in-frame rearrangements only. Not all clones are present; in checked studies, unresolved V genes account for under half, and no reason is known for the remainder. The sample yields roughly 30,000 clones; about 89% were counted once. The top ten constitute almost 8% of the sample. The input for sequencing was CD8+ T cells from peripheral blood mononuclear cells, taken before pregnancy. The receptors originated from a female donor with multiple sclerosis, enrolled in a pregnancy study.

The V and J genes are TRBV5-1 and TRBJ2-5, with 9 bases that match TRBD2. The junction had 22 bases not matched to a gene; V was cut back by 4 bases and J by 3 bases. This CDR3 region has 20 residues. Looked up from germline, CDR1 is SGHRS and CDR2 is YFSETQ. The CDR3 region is CASSRSLFGLASSVEETQYF. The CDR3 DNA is TGCGCCAGCAGCCGAAGTCTCTTCGGACTAGCGTCGTCAGTAGAAGAGACCCAGTACTTC. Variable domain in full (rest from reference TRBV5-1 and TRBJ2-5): KAGVTQTPRYLIKTRGQQVTLSCSPISGHRSVSWYQQTPGQGLQFLFEYFSETQRNKGNFPGRFSGRQFSNSRSEMNVSTLELGDSALYLCASSRSLFGLASSVEETQYFGPGTRLLVL.

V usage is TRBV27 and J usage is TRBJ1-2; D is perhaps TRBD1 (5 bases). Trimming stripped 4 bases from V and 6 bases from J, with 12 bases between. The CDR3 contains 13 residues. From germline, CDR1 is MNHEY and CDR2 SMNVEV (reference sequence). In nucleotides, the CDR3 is TGTGCCAGCAGTTCAATGCGGGGGGATGGCTACACCTTC. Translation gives CASSSMRGDGYTF.

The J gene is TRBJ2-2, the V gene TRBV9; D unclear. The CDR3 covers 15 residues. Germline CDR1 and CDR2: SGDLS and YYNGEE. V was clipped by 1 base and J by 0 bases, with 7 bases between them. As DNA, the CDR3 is TGTGCCAGCAGCGTATACCTAACGAACACCGGGGAGCTGTTTTTT. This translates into CASSVYLTNTGELFF.

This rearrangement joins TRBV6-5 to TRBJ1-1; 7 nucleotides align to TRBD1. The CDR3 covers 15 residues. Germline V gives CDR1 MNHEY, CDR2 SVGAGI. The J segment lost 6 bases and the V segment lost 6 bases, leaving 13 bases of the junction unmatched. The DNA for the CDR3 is TGTGCCAGCAGCCGACCAGGACAGGAAACCGCTGAAGCTTTCTTT. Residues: CASSRPGQETAEAFF.

In nucleotides, the CDR3 is TGCGCCAGCAGCTTCCGCAGTGCAACTAATGAAAAACTGTTTTTT. Amino acid sequence: CASSFRSATNEKLFF. V usage is TRBV5-1 and J usage is TRBJ1-4; D is unresolved. The V end lost 2 bases, the J end lost 0 bases, and 8 bases lay between the germline ends. The germline CDR1 and CDR2 sequences are SGHRS and YFSETQ. This CDR3 is built from 15 residues.

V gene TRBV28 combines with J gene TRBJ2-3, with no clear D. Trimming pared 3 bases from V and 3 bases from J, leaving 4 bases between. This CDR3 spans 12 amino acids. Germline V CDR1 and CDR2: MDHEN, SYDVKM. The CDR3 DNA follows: TGTGCCAGCAGTTTTAGTACAGATACGCAGTATTTT. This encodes CASSFSTDTQYF.

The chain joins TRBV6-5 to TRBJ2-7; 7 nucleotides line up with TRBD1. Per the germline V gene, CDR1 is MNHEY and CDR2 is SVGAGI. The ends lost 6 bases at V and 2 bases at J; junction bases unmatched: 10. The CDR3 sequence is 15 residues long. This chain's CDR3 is CASRTQGVMTYEQYF. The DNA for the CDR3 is TGTGCCAGCAGAACGCAGGGGGTGATGACCTACGAGCAGTACTTC.

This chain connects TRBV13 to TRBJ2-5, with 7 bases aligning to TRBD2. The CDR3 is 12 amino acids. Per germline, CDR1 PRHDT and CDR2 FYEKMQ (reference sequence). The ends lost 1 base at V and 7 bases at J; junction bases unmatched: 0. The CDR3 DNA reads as TGTGCCAGCAGCTTAGCGGGGGGGACCCAGTACTTC. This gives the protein CASSLAGGTQYF.

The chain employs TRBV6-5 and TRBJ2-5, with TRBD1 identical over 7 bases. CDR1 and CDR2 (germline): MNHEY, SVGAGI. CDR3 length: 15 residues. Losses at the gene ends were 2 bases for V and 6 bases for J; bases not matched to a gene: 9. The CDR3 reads CASSYPNTGVQTQYF. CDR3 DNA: TGTGCCAGCAGTTACCCAAACACAGGGGTTCAGACCCAGTACTTC.

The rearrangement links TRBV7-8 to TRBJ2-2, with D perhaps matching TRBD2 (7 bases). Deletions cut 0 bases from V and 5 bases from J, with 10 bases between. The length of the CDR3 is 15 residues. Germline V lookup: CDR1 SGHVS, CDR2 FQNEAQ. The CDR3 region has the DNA TGTGCCAGCAGCTTAGCGGGGGGGCGAACCGGGGAGCTGTTTTTT. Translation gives CASSLAGGRTGELFF.

CDR3 region: CASPNRANTEAFF. In nucleotides, the CDR3 is TGTGCCAGCCCTAACAGGGCCAACACTGAAGCTTTCTTT. V is TRBV5-8 and J is TRBJ1-1; D may be TRBD1 (6 bases). Germline V gene lookup returns CDR1 SGHTS and CDR2 YDEGEE. Deletions cut 7 bases from V and 2 bases from J, with 12 bases between. The CDR3 totals 13 residues.

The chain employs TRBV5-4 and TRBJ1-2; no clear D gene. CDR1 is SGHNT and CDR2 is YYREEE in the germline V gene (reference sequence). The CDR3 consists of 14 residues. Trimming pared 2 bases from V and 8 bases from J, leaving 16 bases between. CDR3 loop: CASSFERSPIGYTF. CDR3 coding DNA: TGTGCCAGCAGCTTTGAACGGAGTCCGATCGGCTACACCTTC.

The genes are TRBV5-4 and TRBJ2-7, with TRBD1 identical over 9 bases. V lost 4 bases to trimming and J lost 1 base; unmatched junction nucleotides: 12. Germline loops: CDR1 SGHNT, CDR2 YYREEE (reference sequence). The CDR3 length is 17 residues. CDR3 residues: CASSTNQGTGSSYEQYF. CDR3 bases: TGTGCCAGCAGCACGAACCAAGGGACAGGGAGTTCCTACGAGCAGTACTTC. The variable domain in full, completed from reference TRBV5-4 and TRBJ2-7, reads ETGVTQSPTHLIKTRGQQVTLRCSSQSGHNTVSWYQQALGQGPQFIFQYYREEENGRGNFPPRFSGLQFPNYSSELNVNALELDDSALYLCASSTNQGTGSSYEQYFGPGTRLTVT.

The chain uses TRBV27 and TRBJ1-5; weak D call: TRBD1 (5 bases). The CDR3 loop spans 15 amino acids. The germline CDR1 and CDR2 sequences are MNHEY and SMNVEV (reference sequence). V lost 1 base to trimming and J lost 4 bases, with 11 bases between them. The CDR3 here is CASSLFRAQNQPQHF. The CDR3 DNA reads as TGTGCCAGCAGTTTATTCAGGGCCCAAAATCAGCCCCAGCATTTT.

The CDR3 loop reads CAISETTNYGYTF. The DNA of the CDR3 is TGTGCCATCAGTGAGACCACAAACTATGGCTACACCTTC. The genes are TRBV10-3 and TRBJ1-2, with D unresolved. The CDR3 loop spans 13 amino acids. From germline, CDR1 is ENHRY and CDR2 SYGVKD. The germline V and J ends were trimmed by 2 bases and 2 bases, with 6 bases remaining between them.

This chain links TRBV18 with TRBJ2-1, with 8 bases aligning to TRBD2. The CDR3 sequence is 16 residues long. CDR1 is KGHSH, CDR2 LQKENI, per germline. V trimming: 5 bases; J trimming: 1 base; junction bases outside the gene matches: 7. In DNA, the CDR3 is TGTGCCAGCTCAGTCCTAGCGGGTGTTTCCTACAATGAGCAGTTCTTC. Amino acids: CASSVLAGVSYNEQFF.

The CDR3 region is CAWSGQVSGANVLTF. CDR3 bases: TGTGCCTGGAGTGGTCAGGTCTCTGGGGCCAACGTCCTGACTTTC. This chain connects TRBV30 to TRBJ2-6; D is unclear. CDR3 length: 15 residues. The ends were cut back, 1 base at V and 0 bases at J, with 7 bases in the middle. Germline CDR1 and CDR2: GTSNPN and SVGIG (reference sequence).

CDR3 protein: CASSYGIGGGETQYF. The CDR3 DNA reads TGTGCCAGCAGTTATGGTATCGGGGGGGGTGAGACCCAGTACTTC. V is TRBV6-5 and J is TRBJ2-5; 8 bases agree with TRBD2. In germline, CDR1 is MNHEY, CDR2 SVGAGI. Unmatched junction bases numbered 8, after V lost 3 bases and J lost 5 bases. This CDR3 comprises 15 residues.